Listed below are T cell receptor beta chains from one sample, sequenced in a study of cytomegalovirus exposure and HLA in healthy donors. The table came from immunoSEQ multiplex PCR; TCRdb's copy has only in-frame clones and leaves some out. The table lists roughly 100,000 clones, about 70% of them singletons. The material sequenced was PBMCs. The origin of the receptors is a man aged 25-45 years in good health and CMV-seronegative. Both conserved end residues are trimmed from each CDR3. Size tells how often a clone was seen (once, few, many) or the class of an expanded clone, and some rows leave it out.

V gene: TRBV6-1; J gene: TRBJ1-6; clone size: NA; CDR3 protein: ASSVDSLTPPLH
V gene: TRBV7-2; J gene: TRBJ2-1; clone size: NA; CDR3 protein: ASSLVGPGNEQF
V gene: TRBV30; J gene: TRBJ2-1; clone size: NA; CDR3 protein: AWATGDRGNNEQF
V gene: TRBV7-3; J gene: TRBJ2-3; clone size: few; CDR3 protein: ASSLGLAGVDTQY
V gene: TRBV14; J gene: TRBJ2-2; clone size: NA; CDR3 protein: ASRPTLAGVGTGELF
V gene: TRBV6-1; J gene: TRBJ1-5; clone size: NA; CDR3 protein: ASSEGTGNLPQH
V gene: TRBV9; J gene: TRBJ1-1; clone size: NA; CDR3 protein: ASSPRMTGDTEAF
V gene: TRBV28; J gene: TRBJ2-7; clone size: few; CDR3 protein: ASSLWDAGTYEQY
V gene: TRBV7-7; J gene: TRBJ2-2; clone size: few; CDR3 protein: ASSLRGHTGELF
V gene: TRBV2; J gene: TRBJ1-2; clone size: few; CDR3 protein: ASVRAPNYGYT
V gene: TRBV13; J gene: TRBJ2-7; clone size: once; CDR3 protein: ASSRHDRDSYEQY
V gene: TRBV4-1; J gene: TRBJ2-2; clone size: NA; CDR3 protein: ASSQAGQANTGELF
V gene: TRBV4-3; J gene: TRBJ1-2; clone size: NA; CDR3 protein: ASSPSGTGGGYGYT
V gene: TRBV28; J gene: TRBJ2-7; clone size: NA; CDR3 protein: ASSSGQGSLPVEQY
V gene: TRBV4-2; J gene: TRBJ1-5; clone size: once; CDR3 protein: ASSQASGTGGYQPQH
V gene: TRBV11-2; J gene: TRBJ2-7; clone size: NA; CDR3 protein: ASSEGLASNYEQY
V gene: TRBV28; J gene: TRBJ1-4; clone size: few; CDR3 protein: ASSLRGLREKLF
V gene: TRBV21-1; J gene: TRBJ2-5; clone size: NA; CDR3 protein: ASSKGASAGQETQY